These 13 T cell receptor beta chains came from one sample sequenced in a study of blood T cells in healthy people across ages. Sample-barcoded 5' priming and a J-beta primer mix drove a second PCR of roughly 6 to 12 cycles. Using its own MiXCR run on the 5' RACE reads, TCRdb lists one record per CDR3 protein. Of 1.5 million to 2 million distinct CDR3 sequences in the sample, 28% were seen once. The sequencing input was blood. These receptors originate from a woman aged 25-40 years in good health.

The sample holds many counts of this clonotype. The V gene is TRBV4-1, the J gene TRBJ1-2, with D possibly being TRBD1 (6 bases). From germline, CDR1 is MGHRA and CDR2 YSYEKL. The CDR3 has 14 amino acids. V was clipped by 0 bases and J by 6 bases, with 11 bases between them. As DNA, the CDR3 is TGCGCCAGCAGCCAAGAATCGGGGGGCGATGGCTACACCTTC. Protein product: CASSQESGGDGYTF.

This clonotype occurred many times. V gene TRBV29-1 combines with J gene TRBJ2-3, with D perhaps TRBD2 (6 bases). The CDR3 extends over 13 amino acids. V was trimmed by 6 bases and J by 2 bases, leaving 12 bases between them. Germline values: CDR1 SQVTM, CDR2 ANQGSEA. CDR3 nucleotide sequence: TGCAGCGTCGGAGGGTTAGCCACAGATACGCAGTATTTT. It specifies CSVGGLATDTQYF.

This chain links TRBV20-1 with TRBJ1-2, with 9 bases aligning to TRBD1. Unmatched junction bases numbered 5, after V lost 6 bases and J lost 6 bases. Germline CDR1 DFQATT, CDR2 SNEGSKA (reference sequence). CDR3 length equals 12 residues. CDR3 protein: CSAFDRGDGYTF. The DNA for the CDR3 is TGCAGTGCCTTCGACAGGGGGGATGGCTACACCTTC.

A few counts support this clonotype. The CDR3 sequence: CSARDPMTWETQYF. The CDR3 region has the DNA TGCAGTGCTAGAGATCCTATGACTTGGGAGACCCAGTACTTC. The chain links TRBV20-1 to TRBJ2-5; D is unresolved. The germline CDR1 and CDR2 sequences are DFQATT and SNEGSKA (reference sequence). This CDR3 comprises 14 residues. Trimming took off 0 bases at V and 5 bases at J, with 13 bases between the two ends.

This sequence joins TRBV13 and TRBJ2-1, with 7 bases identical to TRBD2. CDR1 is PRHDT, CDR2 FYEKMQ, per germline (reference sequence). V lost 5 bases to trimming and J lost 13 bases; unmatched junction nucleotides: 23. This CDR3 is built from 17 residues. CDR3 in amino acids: CASSGRSSGSMEETQFF. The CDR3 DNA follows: TGTGCCAGCAGCGGACGTTCTAGCGGTTCTATGGAGGAGACCCAGTTCTTC.

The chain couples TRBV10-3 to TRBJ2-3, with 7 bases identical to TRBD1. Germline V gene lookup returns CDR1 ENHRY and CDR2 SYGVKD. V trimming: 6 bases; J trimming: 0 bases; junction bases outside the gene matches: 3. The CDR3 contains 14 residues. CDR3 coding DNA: TGTGCCATCAGGGGGACAGTGAGCACAGATACGCAGTATTTT. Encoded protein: CAIRGTVSTDTQYF.

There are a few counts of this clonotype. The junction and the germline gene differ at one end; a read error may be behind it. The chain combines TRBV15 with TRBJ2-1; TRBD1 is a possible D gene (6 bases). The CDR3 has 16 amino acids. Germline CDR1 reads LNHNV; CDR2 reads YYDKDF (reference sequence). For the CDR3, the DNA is TGTGCCGCCAGCAGAGTTGGGGGCGGCGCCTACAATGAGCAGTTCTTC. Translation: CAASRVGGGAYNEQFF.

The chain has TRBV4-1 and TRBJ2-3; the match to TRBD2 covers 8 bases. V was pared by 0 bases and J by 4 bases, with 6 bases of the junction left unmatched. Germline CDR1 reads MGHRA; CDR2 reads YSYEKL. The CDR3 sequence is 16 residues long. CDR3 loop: CASSQESRGAADTQYF. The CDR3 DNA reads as TGCGCCAGCAGCCAAGAATCGCGGGGGGCCGCAGATACGCAGTATTTT.

CDR3 coding DNA: TGCGCCAGCAGCTTAACAGGGGCCCCCTCCTACAATGAGCAGTTCTTC. This sequence encodes CASSLTGAPSYNEQFF. This chain joins TRBV5-1 and TRBJ2-1; 7 bases are shared with TRBD1. The CDR3 loop spans 16 amino acids. V lost 2 bases, J lost 0 bases, and 5 bases stayed unmatched. CDR1 and CDR2 from the germline V gene are SGHRS and YFSETQ.

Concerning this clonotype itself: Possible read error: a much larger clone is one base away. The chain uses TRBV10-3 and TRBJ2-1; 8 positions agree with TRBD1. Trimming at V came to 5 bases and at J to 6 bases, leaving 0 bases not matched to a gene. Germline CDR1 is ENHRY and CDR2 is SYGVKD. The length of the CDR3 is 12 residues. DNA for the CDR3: TGTGCCATCAGTACAGGGGGCAATGAGCAGTTCTTC. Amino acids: CAISTGGNEQFF.

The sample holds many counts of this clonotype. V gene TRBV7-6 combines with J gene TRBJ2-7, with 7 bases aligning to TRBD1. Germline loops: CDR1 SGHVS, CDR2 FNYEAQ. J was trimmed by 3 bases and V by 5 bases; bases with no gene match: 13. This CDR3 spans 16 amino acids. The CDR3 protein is CASSPIAGTDYYEQYF. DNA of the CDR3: TGTGCCAGCAGCCCTATAGCCGGGACAGACTACTACGAGCAGTACTTC.

For the CDR3, the DNA is TGTGCCAGCAGCGGGCAGATGTTGGGCTATGGCTACACCTTC. It specifies CASSGQMLGYGYTF. The chain employs TRBV28 and TRBJ1-2; D unclear. V dropped 6 bases and J dropped 4 bases, with 15 bases sitting between them. Germline CDR1 reads MDHEN; CDR2 reads SYDVKM. The CDR3 length is 14 residues.

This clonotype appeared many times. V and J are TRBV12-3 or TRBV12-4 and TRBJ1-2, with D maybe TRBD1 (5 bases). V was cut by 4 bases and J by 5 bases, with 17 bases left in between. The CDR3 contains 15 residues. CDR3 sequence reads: CASSSLPGNYYGYTF. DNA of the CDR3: TGTGCCAGCAGTTCACTCCCAGGGAATTATTATGGCTACACCTTC.